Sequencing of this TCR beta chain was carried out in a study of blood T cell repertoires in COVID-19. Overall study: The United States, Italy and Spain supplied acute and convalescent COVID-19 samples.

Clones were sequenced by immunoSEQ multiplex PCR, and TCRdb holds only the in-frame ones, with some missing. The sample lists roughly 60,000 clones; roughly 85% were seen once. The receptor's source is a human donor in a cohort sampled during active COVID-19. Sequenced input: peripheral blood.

The CDR3 DNA is TGTGCCAGCAGCGTAAACACCGGGGAGCTGTTTTTT. As protein: CASSVNTGELFF. The J gene is TRBJ2-2, the V gene TRBV3-1 (or the pseudogene TRBV3-2); D is undetermined. The ends were cut back, 5 bases at V and 2 bases at J, with 3 bases in the middle. There are 12 residues in the CDR3. Germline CDR1 LGHDT, CDR2 YNNKEL (reference sequence).